These 32 T cell receptor beta chains share one sample of origin, sequenced in a study of T cells in Graves' hyperthyroidism and ophthalmopathy. Researchers amplified the TCR beta CDR3 regions from RNA transcripts. First-round RT-PCR with HTBI primers amplified the TCR CDR3 region. From the multiplex PCR reads, TCRdb called clonotypes with MiXCR, one entry per CDR3 protein. The top ten clones hold more than 6% of a sample with 500,000 to 750,000 distinct CDR3 sequences, over 12% of them seen once. The sample consisted of blood. The source of these receptors is a young woman with Graves' ophthalmopathy.

The V call is TRBV7-9, the J call TRBJ1-1; 10 positions agree with TRBD1. Germline V gene sequence: CDR1 SEHNR, CDR2 FQNEAQ (reference sequence). The ends lost 5 bases at V and 0 bases at J; junction bases unmatched: 6. The CDR3 has 16 amino acids. CDR3 region: CASSRLGQGLNTEAFF. CDR3 DNA sequence: TGTGCCAGCAGCCGACTGGGACAGGGGTTGAACACTGAAGCTTTCTTT.

Many counts were recorded for this clonotype. The genes are TRBV3-1 and TRBJ2-7; 14 bases are a match to TRBD2. In germline, CDR1 is LGHDT, CDR2 YNNKEL (reference sequence). The CDR3 contains 16 residues. J gave up 2 bases and V 2 bases, and 2 bases lay outside the gene matches. The CDR3 sequence: CASSQPTSGRAYEQYF. DNA for the CDR3: TGTGCCAGCAGCCAACCGACTAGCGGGAGGGCCTACGAGCAGTACTTC.

This clonotype has just a few counts. The J gene is TRBJ2-7, the V gene TRBV13, with 9 bases aligning to TRBD2. Trimming at V came to 7 bases and at J to 2 bases, leaving 9 bases not matched to a gene. This CDR3 contains 15 residues. Germline CDR1 PRHDT, CDR2 FYEKMQ (reference sequence). This CDR3 reads CASTLGLAGPYEQYF. CDR3 coding DNA: TGTGCCAGCACCTTGGGACTAGCAGGGCCCTACGAGCAGTACTTC.

There are many counts of this clonotype. The chain uses TRBV6-1 and TRBJ2-7, with TRBD1 identical over 8 bases. This CDR3 is 13 amino acids long. The junction had 2 bases not matched to a gene; V was cut back by 5 bases and J by 2 bases. The V gene's germline CDR1 is MNHNS and CDR2 SASEGT. The CDR3 DNA reads as TGTGCCAGCAGTAACAGGGGGGCCTACGAGCAGTACTTC. It yields the protein CASSNRGAYEQYF.

The genes are TRBV4-3 and TRBJ1-3, with D uncertain. Deletions cut 1 base from V and 2 bases from J, with 15 bases between. The germline V gene encodes CDR1 LGHNA and CDR2 YSLEER. The CDR3 loop spans 17 amino acids. Written as DNA, the CDR3 is TGCGCCAGCAGCCAAGTGGCAAGCGGAGGAGCTGGAAACACCATATATTTT. Amino acid sequence: CASSQVASGGAGNTIYF.

This chain joins TRBV28 and TRBJ2-7; a weak D match, TRBD1 (9 bases). V was shortened by 6 bases and J by 5 bases, with 23 bases between the two germline ends. Germline V gene lookup returns CDR1 MDHEN and CDR2 SYDVKM. The CDR3 sequence is 16 residues long. The CDR3 sequence is CASSLGGGTGRDEQYF. The CDR3 nucleotides read TGTGCCAGCAGCTTAGGCGGGGGGACAGGGAGGGACGAGCAGTACTTC.

This clonotype was picked up many times. V is TRBV11-2 and J is TRBJ2-5; TRBD2 agrees at 7 bases. The length of the CDR3 is 16 residues. In germline, CDR1 is SGHAT, CDR2 FQNNGV. With 3 bases clipped from V and 3 bases from J, the junction kept 10 bases outside the gene matches. Here the CDR3 DNA reads TGTGCCAGCAGCTTTGGGGGTAGACGGGGGGAAGAGACCCAGTACTTC. Amino acids: CASSFGGRRGEETQYF.

This clonotype came up many times. The rearrangement joins TRBV18 to TRBJ2-7; no reliable D call. The CDR3 is made up of 13 amino acids. CDR1 and CDR2 from the germline V gene are KGHSH and LQKENI. The V gene lost 3 bases and the J gene lost 7 bases, with 13 bases spanning the gap. The CDR3 loop reads CASSPDGTPEQYF. Here the CDR3 DNA reads TGTGCCAGCTCACCGGACGGAACACCAGAGCAGTACTTC.

The chain carries TRBV20-1 and TRBJ1-1, with D possibly being TRBD1 (5 bases). This CDR3 is built from 17 residues. Between the trimmed V and J ends, which lost 3 bases and 3 bases, there was a span of 23 bases. Germline V gives CDR1 DFQATT, CDR2 SNEGSKA (reference sequence). The CDR3 DNA follows: TGCAGTGCTAGGATTAAGGCTCGAAGCTACAGGCACACTGAAGCTTTCTTT. This translates into CSARIKARSYRHTEAFF.

This clonotype was counted a few times. The chain has TRBV27 and TRBJ2-6; no clear D gene. Germline V gene sequence: CDR1 MNHEY, CDR2 SMNVEV (reference sequence). This CDR3 has 14 residues. V lost 6 bases and J 1 base, leaving 7 bases between the germline ends. In DNA, the CDR3 is TGTGCCAGCAGGGACGCGTCTGGGGCCAACGTCCTGACTTTC. This translates into CASRDASGANVLTF.

This clonotype was seen at least ten times. V gene TRBV7-3 combines with J gene TRBJ2-5, with 9 bases fitting TRBD1. The length of the CDR3 is 13 residues. The germline gives CDR1 SGHTA, CDR2 FQGTGA. V lost 8 bases, J lost 3 bases, and 4 bases stayed unmatched. The CDR3 DNA reads TGTGCCAGCGCGAGGACAGGGGAAGAGACCCAGTACTTC. Translating it yields CASARTGEETQYF.

At least ten counts were recorded for this clonotype. The chain is built from TRBV6-2 or TRBV6-3 and TRBJ1-1, with a weak D call TRBD1 (5 bases). Per germline, CDR1 MNHEY and CDR2 SVGEGT. V was pared by 2 bases and J by 6 bases, with 28 bases between. This CDR3 is 19 amino acids long. CDR3 bases: TGTGCCAGCAGTTACGGTGCCAGGGTGGACCCCAGGGCGACATCTGAAGCTTTCTTT. Its protein product is CASSYGARVDPRATSEAFF.

This clonotype was seen at least ten times. The V gene is TRBV7-2, the J gene TRBJ2-1; possible D gene TRBD2, 6 bases. Trimming cost V 5 bases and J 5 bases, with 16 bases left between them. Germline loops: CDR1 SGHTA, CDR2 FQGNSA. CDR3 length: 15 amino acids. The CDR3 DNA follows: TGTGCCAGCAGCATAGGCGGGAACATAAACAATGAGCAGTTCTTC. As protein: CASSIGGNINNEQFF.

This rearrangement joins TRBV7-3 to TRBJ2-7; D unclear. Trimming pared 9 bases from V and 3 bases from J, leaving 21 bases between. This CDR3 has 15 amino acids. Germline V lookup: CDR1 SGHTA, CDR2 FQGTGA. This CDR3 reads CASSISSGGVYEQYF. In nucleotides, the CDR3 is TGTGCCAGTAGTATTTCCTCTGGCGGAGTCTACGAGCAGTACTTC.

This clonotype was recorded at least ten times. The chain is built from TRBV6-1 and TRBJ1-5; D is uncertain. This CDR3 is 15 amino acids long. Between the trimmed V and J ends, which lost 2 bases and 3 bases, there was a span of 11 bases. Germline CDR1 reads MNHNS; CDR2 reads SASEGT. The CDR3 loop is CASSESGSYNQPQHF. The CDR3 bases are TGTGCCAGCAGTGAATCAGGCAGTTACAATCAGCCCCAGCATTTT.

The chain employs TRBV6-1 and TRBJ2-7, with D possibly matching TRBD2 (7 bases). The CDR3 has 15 amino acids. The germline V gene has CDR1 MNHNS and CDR2 SASEGT. Trimming cost V 1 base and J 4 bases, with 14 bases left between them. The CDR3 sequence is CASSEGAGAAYEQYF. For the CDR3, the DNA is TGTGCCAGCAGTGAAGGTGCGGGGGCCGCGTACGAGCAGTACTTC.

The sample holds many counts of this clonotype. The CDR3 bases are TGTGCTAGTGGTCCCGCCCCCTCCTGGGATAACACTGAAGCTTTCTTT. It translates to CASGPAPSWDNTEAFF. This chain links TRBV12-5 with TRBJ1-1; no reliable D call. CDR3 length: 16 amino acids. Germline CDR1 is LGHNT and CDR2 is FRNRAP. Trimming left V 5 bases short and J 2 bases short, with 18 bases between.

This clonotype was counted between two and nine times. V gene TRBV20-1 combines with J gene TRBJ2-2; TRBD1 might be the D (6 bases). This CDR3 contains 14 residues. Looked up from germline, CDR1 is DFQATT and CDR2 is SNEGSKA (reference sequence). The V and J ends lost 0 bases and 4 bases respectively, with 9 bases between them. The CDR3 region is CSARDNRATGELFF. CDR3 nucleotide sequence: TGCAGTGCTAGAGATAACAGGGCCACCGGGGAGCTGTTTTTT.

J is TRBJ2-7 and V is TRBV27, with D hard to call. Germline V gives CDR1 MNHEY, CDR2 SMNVEV (reference sequence). The CDR3 is 14 amino acids. The V end lost 5 bases, the J end lost 1 base, and 12 bases lay between the germline ends. The CDR3 nucleotides read TGTGCCAGCAGTCCCAAAACACGTTCCTACGAGCAGTACTTC. Amino acids: CASSPKTRSYEQYF.

This clonotype has a handful of counts. A read error is possible here, since a much larger clone lies one base away. The gene calls are TRBV18 and TRBJ2-1, with D maybe TRBD2 (5 bases). V was shortened by 0 bases and J by 5 bases, with 8 bases between the two germline ends. The V gene's germline CDR1 is KGHSH and CDR2 LQKENI. The CDR3 sequence is 14 residues long. CDR3 sequence reads: CASSPPVANNEQFF. The CDR3 bases are TGTGCCAGCTCACCACCGGTAGCGAACAATGAGCAGTTCTTC.

The chain joins TRBV4-1 to TRBJ2-6, with 9 bases matching TRBD1. The CDR3 has 19 amino acids. J lost 0 bases, V lost 2 bases, and 8 bases had no gene match. CDR1 is MGHRA, CDR2 YSYEKL, per germline. The CDR3 region has the DNA TGCGCCAGCAGCCAACCGACAGGGGGACTAAACTCTGGGGCCAACGTCCTGACTTTC. Amino acids: CASSQPTGGLNSGANVLTF.

The table lists this clonotype with a few counts. The genes are TRBV29-1 and TRBJ2-5; D is unclear. Germline-derived CDR1 and CDR2 are SQVTM and ANQGSEA. This CDR3 spans 11 amino acids. Trimming pared 5 bases from V and 7 bases from J, leaving 11 bases between. The CDR3 coding sequence is TGCAGCGTTACTTCCCTAGGGACCCAGTACTTC. Protein sequence: CSVTSLGTQYF.

This clonotype has ten or more counts. V and J are TRBV12-3 or TRBV12-4 and TRBJ1-2, with D possibly TRBD1 on 5 matching bases. V was trimmed by 7 bases and J by 6 bases, leaving 15 bases between them. The CDR3 consists of 13 residues. The CDR3 sequence is CASNPLAGHGYTF. Written as DNA, the CDR3 is TGTGCCAGCAACCCTTTGGCGGGGCATGGCTACACCTTC.

This clonotype was seen at least ten times. This chain connects TRBV20-1 to TRBJ2-7; 7 bases agree with TRBD2. Germline V gives CDR1 DFQATT, CDR2 SNEGSKA (reference sequence). The CDR3 consists of 13 residues. V was pared by 6 bases and J by 5 bases, with 10 bases of the junction left unmatched. The CDR3 sequence is CSAQKGGADEQYF. In DNA form, the CDR3 reads TGCAGTGCCCAAAAGGGAGGGGCGGACGAGCAGTACTTC.

This clonotype occurred many times. The chain links TRBV20-1 to TRBJ1-2, with 8 bases that match TRBD1. Per the germline V gene, CDR1 is DFQATT and CDR2 is SNEGSKA (reference sequence). V shed 3 bases and J 5 bases; nucleotides not matched to a gene: 11. The CDR3 runs 15 residues. CDR3 sequence reads: CSASNLQGVHYGYTF. The CDR3 nucleotides read TGCAGTGCTAGTAATCTACAGGGGGTCCATTATGGCTACACCTTC.

This clonotype was recorded at least ten times. The V call is TRBV3-1, the J call TRBJ2-5; the match to TRBD2 covers 9 bases. The J segment lost 7 bases and the V segment lost 0 bases, leaving 6 bases of the junction unmatched. This CDR3 has 15 residues. CDR1 is LGHDT and CDR2 is YNNKEL in the germline V gene (reference sequence). CDR3 in amino acids: CASSQDRAGGVTQYF. Here the CDR3 DNA reads TGTGCCAGCAGCCAAGACCGAGCGGGAGGTGTGACCCAGTACTTC.

The chain uses TRBV19 and TRBJ2-4, with D perhaps given as TRBD1 or TRBD2 (6 bases each). V lost 6 bases to trimming and J lost 8 bases, with 26 bases between them. This CDR3 region has 17 residues. Germline values: CDR1 LNHDA, CDR2 SQIVND (reference sequence). CDR3 in DNA: TGTGCCAGTAGCCCCCAAACCCTAGCGCCAAAGGGGGACATTCAGTACTTC. This codes for CASSPQTLAPKGDIQYF.

On this clonotype: This may be a read error, as it is one base from a much larger clone. The chain uses TRBV12-3 or TRBV12-4 and TRBJ2-1, with D uncertain. Trimming left V 5 bases short and J 4 bases short, with 15 bases between. The CDR3 consists of 15 residues. CDR3 in DNA: TGTGCCAGCAGTCCCCCCACGAGAAGTTACAATGAGCAGTTCTTC. This codes for CASSPPTRSYNEQFF.

The chain is built from TRBV6-4 and TRBJ2-3, with TRBD1 matching over 9 bases. The CDR3 extends over 18 amino acids. Germline CDR1 is MRHNA and CDR2 is SNTAGT. V shed 0 bases and J 2 bases; nucleotides not matched to a gene: 9. For the CDR3, the DNA is TGTGCCAGCAGTGACTCTCCTCCGGGACAGGGTTTCACAGATACGCAGTATTTT. Translating gives CASSDSPPGQGFTDTQYF.

On this clonotype itself: Since a much larger clone is just one base distant, this may be a read error. This sequence joins TRBV7-6 and TRBJ2-3; a weak D match, TRBD2 (6 bases). The V end was cut by 2 bases, the J end by 1 base, with 10 bases between. The V gene's germline CDR1 is SGHVS and CDR2 FNYEAQ. The CDR3 runs 15 residues. CDR3 region: CASSLLPGGTDTQYF. The CDR3 nucleotides read TGTGCCAGCAGCTTATTGCCGGGGGGCACAGATACGCAGTATTTT.

The genes are TRBV9 and TRBJ1-1; no definite D call. CDR3 length: 13 residues. V lost 3 bases and J lost 1, with 7 bases in between. Looked up from germline, CDR1 is SGDLS and CDR2 is YYNGEE. The CDR3 DNA reads as TGTGCCAGCAGCGCCTACAAGAACACTGAAGCTTTCTTT. Translation: CASSAYKNTEAFF.

This clonotype was recorded a few times. The gene calls are TRBV18 and TRBJ2-7; D unclear. This CDR3 has 14 amino acids. Germline CDR1 KGHSH, CDR2 LQKENI. The V and J ends lost 6 bases and 3 bases respectively, with 15 bases between them. The chain's CDR3 is CASSNTVLHYEQYF. The DNA for the CDR3 is TGTGCCAGCTCGAACACAGTACTACACTACGAGCAGTACTTC.